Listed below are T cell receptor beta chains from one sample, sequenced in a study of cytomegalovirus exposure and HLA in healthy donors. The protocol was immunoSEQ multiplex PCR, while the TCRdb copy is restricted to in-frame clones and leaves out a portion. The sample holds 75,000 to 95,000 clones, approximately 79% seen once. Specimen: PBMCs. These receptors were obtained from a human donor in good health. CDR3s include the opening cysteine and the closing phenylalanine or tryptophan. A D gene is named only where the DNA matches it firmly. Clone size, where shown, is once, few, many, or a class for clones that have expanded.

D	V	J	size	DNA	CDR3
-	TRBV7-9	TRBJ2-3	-	TGTGCCAGCACCCGGGGGAGCCGGGCAGATACGCAGTATTTT	CASTRGSRADTQYF
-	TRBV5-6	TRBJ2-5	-	TGTGCCAGCAGCTTGGAGTTGGACTCAGAGACCCAGTACTTC	CASSLELDSETQYF
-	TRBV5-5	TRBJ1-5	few	TGTGCCAGCAGCTTCCGACTCTCCGATAGCAATCAGCCCCAGCATTTT	CASSFRLSDSNQPQHF
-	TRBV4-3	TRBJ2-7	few	TGCGCCAGCAGCAGCCGCGGGGTGAGCGCCTTGTACTTC	CASSSRGVSALYF
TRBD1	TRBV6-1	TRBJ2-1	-	TGTGCCAGCAGTGAATGGGACAGGGAGAACAATGAGCAGTTCTTC	CASSEWDRENNEQFF
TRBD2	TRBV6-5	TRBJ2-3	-	TGTGCCAGCAGTCACTTTAGCGGGGGGGAAGATACGCAGTATTTT	CASSHFSGGEDTQYF
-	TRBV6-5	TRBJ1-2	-	TGTGCCAGCAGTATAGGACAGACCTATGGCTACCCCTTC	CASSIGQTYGYPF
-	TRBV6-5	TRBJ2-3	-	TGTGCCAGCAGTCCCCAGGGGCGGGGGACAGATACGCAGTATTTT	CASSPQGRGTDTQYF
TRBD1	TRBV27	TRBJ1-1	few	TGTGCCAGCAGCTCGGGACAGGCCTTGAACACTGAAGCTTTCTTT	CASSSGQALNTEAFF
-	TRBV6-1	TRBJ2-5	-	TGTGCCAGCAGTGAAGCAGCGGGCACCCAAGAGACCCAGTACTTC	CASSEAAGTQETQYF
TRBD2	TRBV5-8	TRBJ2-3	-	TGTGCCAGCAGCCCCCTAGCGGGGGGGCCAACAGATACGCAGTATTTT	CASSPLAGGPTDTQYF
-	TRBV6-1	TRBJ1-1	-	TGTGCCAGCAGCACTAACCCTTACACTGAAGCTTTCTTT	CASSTNPYTEAFF
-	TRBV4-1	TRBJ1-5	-	TGCGCCAGCAGCACCGAGACAGGCGTGGGCAATCAGCCCCAGCATTTT	CASSTETGVGNQPQHF
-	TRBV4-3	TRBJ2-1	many	TGCGCCAGCAGCCTCCATTGGGGGGACGGAAACAATGAGCAGTTCTTC	CASSLHWGDGNNEQFF
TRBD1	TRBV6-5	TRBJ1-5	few	TGTGCCAGCAGTTACTCGGGACAGGTAGGGCAGCCCCAGCATTTT	CASSYSGQVGQPQHF
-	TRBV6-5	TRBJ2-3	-	TGTGCCAGCAGTCCCCTAGGACAGAGCACAGATACGCAGTATTTT	CASSPLGQSTDTQYF
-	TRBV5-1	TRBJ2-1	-	TGCGCCAGCAGCTCGTCCCGGGGTAGCAGGGGCAATGAGCAGTTCTTC	CASSSSRGSRGNEQFF
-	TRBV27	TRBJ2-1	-	TGTGCCAGCAGTTTATCGAGGGTCAATGAGCAGTTCTTC	CASSLSRVNEQFF
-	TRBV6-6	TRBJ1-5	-	TGTGCCAGCACCCTAGCGAGTAATCAGCCCCAGCATTTT	CASTLASNQPQHF
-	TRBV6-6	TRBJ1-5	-	TGTGCCAGCAGTCTAGCCGGGGTAAGCAATCAGCCCCAGCATTTT	CASSLAGVSNQPQHF
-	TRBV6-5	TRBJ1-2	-	TGTGCCAGCACTGCGACAGGAAGCTATGGCTACACCTTC	CASTATGSYGYTF
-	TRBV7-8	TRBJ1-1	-	TGTGCCAGCAGCTTAACTGGAGACCCTGAAGCTTTCTTT	CASSLTGDPEAFF